A single TCR beta chain is shown here with its context. Its target is unknown. Only in-frame clones appear in the TCRdb table, and some are missing; sequencing was by immunoSEQ multiplex PCR. The sample contains under 400,000 clones, roughly 86% of which appear only once. The CDR3 extends over 11 amino acids. Between the trimmed V and J ends, which lost 3 bases and 12 bases, there was a span of 9 bases. Germline assignment: CDR1 MDHEN and CDR2 SYDVKM. The source of the sample is a study of cytomegalovirus exposure and HLA in healthy donors. On the study more broadly: Per a later analysis, the roughly 640 first-cohort and approximately 120 validation repertoires shared one platform.

Study-wide points: In vitro checks showed that a few CMV-associated chains really do target CMV antigens. Associated with cytomegalovirus, according to the listing, were 150 to 200 TCR beta chains.

The chain combines TRBV28 with TRBJ2-4; a possible D gene is TRBD1 (5 bases). This clonotype was sampled from a man in his thirties or forties in good health and CMV-seronegative. The specimen was PBMCs. CDR3 region: CASSLKGSQYF. CDR3 coding DNA: TGTGCCAGCAGTTTGAAGGGGTCTCAGTACTTC.